This T cell receptor (beta chain) comes out of a study of CD8+CD57+ T cells in acquired aplastic anemia. Study context: Sorted cells (CD4+ and CD8+) yielded DNA amounts that averaged around 3.1 ug.

Per germline, CDR1 LNHNV and CDR2 YYDKDF (reference sequence). This CDR3 comprises 15 residues. V lost 0 bases, J lost 2 bases, and 8 bases lay in between. Genomic DNA, the template, was used for profiling of the TCR beta VDJ and CDR3. A single record per CDR3 protein comes from TCRdb applying MiXCR to the reads. In the table there are more than 150,000 distinct CDR3 sequences, under 70% of which are singletons. The TCR was taken from a human donor with severe aplastic anemia or a healthy control (not recorded which). The chain recombines TRBV15 with TRBJ1-3; D is ambiguous. Sequenced: sorted CD4+, CD8+, or CD8+CD57+ T cells (not recorded which) from PBMCs. The CDR3: CATSRDGGAGNTIYF. CDR3 coding DNA: TGTGCCACCAGCAGAGATGGCGGCGCTGGAAACACCATATATTTT.